The 32 T cell receptor beta chains below come from one sample, sequenced in a study of T cells after yellow fever vaccination. TCRdb recomputed calls from the 5' RACE reads with MiXCR, one row per CDR3 protein. The data hold approximately 330,000 distinct CDR3 sequences, with around an eighth observed a single time. The source material was CD4+ T cells sorted from PBMCs, sampled 15 days after the yellow fever booster vaccination. The receptors stem from a man between 18 and 29 years old who received the YFV17D yellow fever vaccine.

There are a few counts of this clonotype. The chain employs TRBV18 and TRBJ2-1; no clear D gene. Trimming shortened V by 2 bases and J by 6 bases, and 14 bases separated the two germline ends. The germline V gene has CDR1 KGHSH and CDR2 LQKENI. The CDR3 loop spans 15 amino acids. The CDR3 DNA reads TGTGCCAGCTCACCAAGCAGCCCTCGATTCAATGAGCAGTTCTTC. Protein: CASSPSSPRFNEQFF.

The chain joins TRBV7-2 to TRBJ2-4, with D possibly matching TRBD1 (5 bases). Germline CDR1 SGHTA, CDR2 FQGNSA. The CDR3 is 14 amino acids. V was clipped by 4 bases and J by 7 bases, with 14 bases between them. In DNA, the CDR3 is TGTGCCAGCAGCTCAGCAGGGTACTACAACATTCAGTACTTC. Its translation is CASSSAGYYNIQYF.

The V and J genes are TRBV7-8 and TRBJ2-5; D is ambiguous. CDR1 is SGHVS, CDR2 FQNEAQ, per germline. V shed 5 bases and J shed 5 bases, with 12 bases lying between them. The CDR3 spans 13 residues. The CDR3 DNA is TGTGCCAGCAGCCCCACCCAGTCCGAGACCCAGTACTTC. Protein: CASSPTQSETQYF.

A word on this clonotype: At one end, the junction sequence differs from germline, possibly due to a read error. The rearrangement joins TRBV20-1 to TRBJ1-5; 7 nucleotides match TRBD1. This CDR3 comprises 13 residues. Germline assignment: CDR1 DFQATT and CDR2 SNEGSKA (reference sequence). CDR3 sequence (DNA): TGCGGTGCTACCAGACAGGGTGATCAGCCCCAGCATTTT. Encoded protein: CGATRQGDQPQHF.

The gene calls are TRBV25-1 and TRBJ2-1; 10 bases line up with TRBD1. CDR1 and CDR2 (germline): MGHDK, SYGVNS. This CDR3 region has 15 residues. Trimming took 6 bases from V and 4 from J; bases not matched to a gene: 6. The CDR3 region has the DNA TGTGCCAGCAGACCCGGGACAGGGGCGTACAATGAGCAGTTCTTC. This sequence encodes CASRPGTGAYNEQFF.

V gene TRBV7-2 combines with J gene TRBJ1-2, with TRBD1 matching over 11 bases. J was trimmed by 7 bases and V by 4 bases; bases with no gene match: 5. This CDR3 comprises 14 residues. CDR1 is SGHTA and CDR2 is FQGNSA in the germline V gene. This chain's CDR3 is CASSSGQGDRGYTF. The CDR3 bases are TGTGCCAGCAGCTCGGGACAGGGGGATCGTGGCTACACCTTC.

The chain employs TRBV20-1 and TRBJ2-7; 8 nucleotides align to TRBD1. Germline values: CDR1 DFQATT, CDR2 SNEGSKA (reference sequence). The CDR3 sequence is 15 residues long. Unmatched junction bases numbered 10, after V lost 5 bases and J lost 1 base. CDR3 region: CSAGKTGVGSYEQYF. For the CDR3, the DNA is TGCAGTGCTGGGAAGACAGGGGTTGGTTCCTACGAGCAGTACTTC.

This clonotype was picked up a small number of times. The chain combines TRBV6-2 or TRBV6-3 with TRBJ2-7; D ambiguous. Trimming took 10 bases from V and 0 from J, leaving 13 bases between them. The CDR3 is 13 residues long. Germline lookup yields CDR1 MNHEY and CDR2 SVGEGT. CDR3 DNA: TGTGCCATCTTAGGACGTGGCTCCTACGAGCAGTACTTC. This encodes CAILGRGSYEQYF.

CDR3 residues: CASRGQLNSNQPQHF. The CDR3 bases are TGTGCCAGCAGGGGACAGTTGAATAGCAATCAGCCCCAGCATTTT. The chain has TRBV6-1 and TRBJ1-5, with 7 bases lining up with TRBD1. CDR3 length: 15 amino acids. The V segment lost 6 bases and the J segment 0 bases; nucleotides outside the gene matches: 5. Germline V CDR1 and CDR2: MNHNS, SASEGT.

This clonotype was observed a handful of times. CDR3 in amino acids: CASRQQTYDRVQETQYF. CDR3 nucleotides: TGTGCCAGCAGACAACAGACGTACGACAGGGTACAAGAGACCCAGTACTTC. The chain employs TRBV12-3 or TRBV12-4 and TRBJ2-5, with 7 positions matching TRBD1. The CDR3 loop spans 17 amino acids. Trimming cost V 6 bases and J 2 bases; bases outside gene matches: 15.

The chain employs TRBV10-1 and TRBJ2-5, with 8 positions matching TRBD1. The CDR3 contains 13 residues. CDR1 and CDR2 (germline): WNHNN, SYGVQD (reference sequence). V shed 6 bases, J shed 7 bases, and the junction held 7 bases outside the gene matches. Here the CDR3 DNA reads TGCGCCAGCAGCGCCGACAGGGGAGGGACCCAGTACTTC. As protein: CASSADRGGTQYF.

There are a few counts of this clonotype. The chain combines TRBV29-1 with TRBJ1-5, with 7 bases aligning to TRBD1. The germline V gene has CDR1 SQVTM and CDR2 ANQGSEA. CDR3 length: 13 residues. The V segment lost 6 bases and the J segment 3 bases; nucleotides outside the gene matches: 5. The CDR3 region is CSVSQGNNQPQHF. The DNA of the CDR3 is TGCAGCGTGTCACAGGGGAACAATCAGCCCCAGCATTTT.

There are a few counts of this clonotype. The V call is TRBV5-1, the J call TRBJ1-6; no definite D call. Per germline, CDR1 SGHRS and CDR2 YFSETQ. The CDR3 is 16 amino acids. With 4 bases removed from V and 9 bases from J, the gap between germline ends came to 20 bases. CDR3 amino acids: CASSTARNSPGSPLHF. The CDR3, as DNA: TGCGCCAGCAGCACGGCGCGGAACAGCCCAGGTTCACCCCTCCACTTT.

This clonotype was picked up a small number of times. Here the CDR3 reads CASSRSDGGNTGELFF. As DNA, the CDR3 is TGTGCCAGCTCACGATCGGACGGCGGAAACACCGGGGAGCTGTTTTTT. The rearrangement uses TRBV18 and TRBJ2-2; D unresolved. Germline CDR1 is KGHSH and CDR2 is LQKENI. This CDR3 is 16 amino acids long. With 4 bases removed from V and 2 bases from J, the gap between germline ends came to 14 bases.

The J gene is TRBJ1-2, the V gene TRBV7-2; possibly TRBD1 for D (6 bases). The CDR3 extends over 14 amino acids. Per germline, CDR1 SGHTA and CDR2 FQGNSA. The ends were cut back, 5 bases at V and 2 bases at J, with 12 bases in the middle. The CDR3: CASSTPTGNYGYTF. In DNA form, the CDR3 reads TGTGCCAGCAGCACCCCGACAGGAAACTATGGCTACACCTTC. Full variable domain (outside the CDR3, taken from reference TRBV7-2 and TRBJ1-2): GAGVSQSPSNKVTEKGKDVELRCDPISGHTALYWYRQSLGQGLEFLIYFQGNSAPDKSGLPSDRFSAERTGGSVSTLTIQRTQQEDSAVYLCASSTPTGNYGYTFGSGTRLTVV.

V usage is TRBV4-1 and J usage is TRBJ2-7; the D is unclear. Trimming cost V 5 bases and J 2 bases, with 16 bases left between them. Looked up from germline, CDR1 is MGHRA and CDR2 is YSYEKL. The CDR3 runs 15 residues. CDR3: CASSYDANGAYEQYF. CDR3 nucleotide sequence: TGCGCCAGCAGCTATGATGCAAACGGAGCCTACGAGCAGTACTTC.

This clonotype has just a few counts. CDR3 amino acids: CASSYRGPDTQYF. The DNA for the CDR3 is TGTGCCAGCAGTTATCGGGGGCCAGATACGCAGTATTTT. The chain is built from TRBV6-2 or TRBV6-3 and TRBJ2-3; D may match TRBD1 or TRBD2 (6 bases each). CDR3 length: 13 amino acids. Germline V gene data show CDR1 as MNHEY and CDR2 as SVGEGT. The V end lost 3 bases, the J end lost 4 bases, and 8 bases lay between the germline ends.

This clonotype has just a few counts. This chain uses TRBV5-5 with TRBJ2-1, with D maybe TRBD1 (6 bases). The germline V and J ends were trimmed by 5 bases and 6 bases, with 12 bases remaining between them. The CDR3 covers 13 residues. Germline V gene data show CDR1 as SGHKS and CDR2 as YYEKEE (reference sequence). DNA of the CDR3: TGTGCCAGCAGTCGGACAGACCTCAATGAGCAGTTCTTC. It translates to CASSRTDLNEQFF.

The chain has TRBV4-2 and TRBJ1-1; 7 nucleotides match TRBD1. Germline lookup yields CDR1 LGHNA and CDR2 YNFKEQ. V shed 0 bases and J 1 base; nucleotides not matched to a gene: 11. The CDR3 sequence is 18 residues long. The CDR3: CASSQEGGAGGWNTEAFF. CDR3 nucleotide sequence: TGTGCCAGCAGCCAAGAGGGGGGGGCAGGGGGTTGGAACACTGAAGCTTTCTTT.

In its sample, this clonotype was seen a few times. This sequence joins TRBV5-1 and TRBJ1-1; D uncertain. V was clipped by 2 bases and J by 0 bases, with 8 bases between them. The CDR3 is 14 residues long. The germline CDR1 and CDR2 sequences are SGHRS and YFSETQ. In nucleotides, the CDR3 is TGCGCCAGCAGCTTTGGGGAGGTGAACACTGAAGCTTTCTTT. Translating gives CASSFGEVNTEAFF.

The V gene is TRBV9, the J gene TRBJ2-6; TRBD1 aligns across 8 bases. The V and J ends lost 2 bases and 4 bases, in that order; junction bases with no gene match: 11. The CDR3 runs 18 residues. Germline lookup yields CDR1 SGDLS and CDR2 YYNGEE. This chain's CDR3 is CASSVGTGYLMGANVLTF. For the CDR3, the DNA is TGTGCCAGCAGCGTGGGGACAGGATATCTCATGGGGGCCAACGTCCTGACTTTC.

This clonotype has ten or more counts. The chain recombines TRBV9 with TRBJ2-3, with TRBD2 identical over 10 bases. The CDR3 extends over 18 amino acids. CDR1 SGDLS and CDR2 YYNGEE come from the germline V gene. The V segment lost 0 bases and the J segment 4 bases; nucleotides outside the gene matches: 11. This CDR3 is CASSVDPGSGGVPDTQYF. The DNA of the CDR3 is TGTGCCAGCAGCGTAGACCCCGGGAGCGGGGGGGTACCAGATACGCAGTATTTT.

The chain uses TRBV6-2 or TRBV6-3 and TRBJ2-7; no clear D gene. The germline CDR1 and CDR2 sequences are MNHEY and SVGEGT. Trimming pared 2 bases from V and 3 bases from J, leaving 11 bases between. This CDR3 region has 14 residues. The CDR3 DNA is TGTGCCAGCAGTTACGGGCCCCTAAGCTACGAGCAGTACTTC. Its protein product is CASSYGPLSYEQYF.

This clonotype was counted between two and nine times. The chain joins TRBV7-3 to TRBJ1-1, with D perhaps matching TRBD1 (5 bases). Germline assignment: CDR1 SGHTA and CDR2 FQGTGA. The CDR3 spans 15 residues. Between the trimmed V and J ends, which lost 5 bases and 4 bases, there was a span of 17 bases. The CDR3 region has the DNA TGTGCCAGCAGCCCAGAACGAGGGGCTGTCACTGAAGCTTTCTTT. Protein sequence: CASSPERGAVTEAFF.

In its sample, this clonotype was seen a few times. The chain links TRBV20-1 to TRBJ2-7; the D gene is possibly TRBD1 (6 bases). The CDR3 sequence is 14 residues long. In germline, CDR1 is DFQATT, CDR2 SNEGSKA (reference sequence). Trimming stripped 3 bases from V and 0 bases from J, with 12 bases between. CDR3: CSARRDTSSYEQYF. In nucleotides, the CDR3 is TGCAGTGCTAGGAGGGACACGAGCTCCTACGAGCAGTACTTC.

This clonotype has at least ten counts. The rearrangement joins TRBV27 to TRBJ2-5, with 7 bases that match TRBD1. Germline CDR1 MNHEY, CDR2 SMNVEV (reference sequence). V gave up 6 bases and J gave up 4 bases; unmatched junction bases: 5. The CDR3 has 13 amino acids. CDR3 DNA: TGTGCCAGCAGGACAGGGAATGCAGAGACCCAGTACTTC. Protein sequence: CASRTGNAETQYF.

This sequence joins TRBV20-1 and TRBJ2-3; D ambiguous. Trimming took off 4 bases at V and 3 bases at J, with 5 bases between the two ends. Per germline, CDR1 DFQATT and CDR2 SNEGSKA (reference sequence). This CDR3 region has 11 residues. The CDR3 DNA is TGCAGTGCTACTAAGACAGATACGCAGTATTTT. Protein product: CSATKTDTQYF.

V is TRBV18 and J is TRBJ2-3; a possible D gene is TRBD1 (6 bases). V lost 5 bases, J lost 1 base, and 16 bases lay in between. Germline V gene lookup returns CDR1 KGHSH and CDR2 LQKENI. The CDR3 extends over 16 amino acids. The CDR3 region is CASSSSIGGRTDTQYF. CDR3 nucleotide sequence: TGTGCCAGCTCAAGTTCCATTGGGGGCCGCACAGATACGCAGTATTTT.

There are many counts of this clonotype. The chain is built from TRBV2 and TRBJ2-3, with 7 bases fitting TRBD2. Losses at the gene ends were 7 bases for V and 5 bases for J; bases not matched to a gene: 12. CDR3 length equals 15 residues. The V gene's germline CDR1 is SNHLY and CDR2 FYNNEI. The DNA of the CDR3 is TGTGCCAGCAAAAGACTAGCCTCGCGTTTAGATACGCAGTATTTT. It is translated as CASKRLASRLDTQYF.

The V and J genes are TRBV19 and TRBJ1-2, with D possibly TRBD1 on 6 matching bases. The germline gives CDR1 LNHDA, CDR2 SQIVND (reference sequence). V was shortened by 6 bases and J by 4 bases, with 9 bases between the two germline ends. The CDR3 is 12 residues long. The CDR3 is CASREQGYGYTF. For the CDR3, the DNA is TGTGCCAGTAGGGAACAGGGCTATGGCTACACCTTC.

J is TRBJ2-2 and V is TRBV5-4, with D hard to call. Germline-derived CDR1 and CDR2 are SGHNT and YYREEE (reference sequence). The V and J ends lost 1 base and 5 bases respectively, with 6 bases between them. The length of the CDR3 is 13 residues. The CDR3 DNA reads as TGTGCCAGCAGCTTGTGGAGTACCGGGGAGCTGTTTTTT. Protein product: CASSLWSTGELFF.

This clonotype was observed a few times. The chain combines TRBV12-3 or TRBV12-4 with TRBJ2-3, with a possible D match to TRBD2 (5 bases). V gave up 2 bases and J gave up 3 bases, with 9 bases separating them. The length of the CDR3 is 14 residues. CDR3 DNA sequence: TGTGCCAGCAGTTTACGGGGTATGACAGATACGCAGTATTTT. Translated: CASSLRGMTDTQYF.